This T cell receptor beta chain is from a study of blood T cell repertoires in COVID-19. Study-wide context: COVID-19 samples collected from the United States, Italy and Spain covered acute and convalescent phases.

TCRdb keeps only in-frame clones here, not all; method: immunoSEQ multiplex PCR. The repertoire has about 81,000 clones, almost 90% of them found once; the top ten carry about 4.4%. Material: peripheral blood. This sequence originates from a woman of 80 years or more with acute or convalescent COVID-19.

The chain's CDR3 is CASRGQDTGELFF. The DNA of the CDR3 is TGTGCCAGCAGAGGACAGGACACCGGGGAGCTGTTTTTT. V gene TRBV2 combines with J gene TRBJ2-2; 7 nucleotides align to TRBD1. The CDR3 runs 13 residues. The germline V gene has CDR1 SNHLY and CDR2 FYNNEI. With 6 bases clipped from V and 3 bases from J, the junction kept 1 base outside the gene matches.